These 15 T cell receptor beta chains were sequenced from one sample in a study of blood T cell repertoires in COVID-19 (dated by TCRdb to between 2020 and 2021). Libraries were constructed by the immunoSEQ multiplex PCR assay. The table comes from immuneACCESS by way of TCRdb, which keeps in-frame sequences with V and J called. Part of the clones is missing from these tables; in studies checked, under half for an unresolved V gene and the rest for unknown reasons. Present in this sample are around 140,000 clones, almost 80% of which were seen just once. The top ten constitute around 2.9% of the sample. Sequenced material: PBMCs or T cells enriched from blood (not recorded which). The source of these receptors is a woman aged 50 to 60 who had recovered from COVID-19.

V and J are TRBV30 and TRBJ2-3; D is undetermined. The CDR3 has 15 residues. Germline lookup yields CDR1 GTSNPN and CDR2 SVGIG (reference sequence). V was shortened by 0 bases and J by 1 base, with 11 bases between the two germline ends. CDR3 in amino acids: CAWSVRSPGTDTQYF. CDR3 bases: TGTGCCTGGAGTGTACGGAGTCCAGGCACAGATACGCAGTATTTT.

The chain has TRBV24-1 and TRBJ1-1; D perhaps matches TRBD1 (5 bases). V was shortened by 0 bases and J by 10 bases, with 8 bases between the two germline ends. The germline gives CDR1 KGHDR, CDR2 SFDVKD. This CDR3 has 12 amino acids. CDR3 sequence: CATSDLLGRAFF. The CDR3 coding sequence is TGTGCCACCAGTGATTTGCTGGGGCGAGCTTTCTTT.

The gene calls are TRBV14 and TRBJ2-3, with D maybe TRBD1 (6 bases). Per germline, CDR1 SGHDN and CDR2 FVKESK. CDR3 length: 16 amino acids. Trimming pared 3 bases from V and 0 bases from J, leaving 13 bases between. CDR3 DNA: TGTGCCAGCAGCCACAGGACAGTGGTGAGCACAGATACGCAGTATTTT. Translation: CASSHRTVVSTDTQYF.

The genes are TRBV4-2 and TRBJ2-1; D is undetermined. CDR3 size: 14 residues. The V gene lost 0 bases and the J gene lost 2 bases, with 5 bases spanning the gap. From germline, CDR1 is LGHNA and CDR2 YNFKEQ. In DNA, the CDR3 is TGTGCCAGCAGCCAAGAGCGCACCTACAATGAGCAGTTCTTC. Protein sequence: CASSQERTYNEQFF.

The V gene is TRBV4-2, the J gene TRBJ2-7; no clear D. The CDR3 runs to 14 residues. Germline values: CDR1 LGHNA, CDR2 YNFKEQ. Trimming shortened V by 0 bases and J by 4 bases, and 10 bases separated the two germline ends. CDR3: CASSQDPTLYEQYF. In DNA form, the CDR3 reads TGTGCCAGCAGCCAAGATCCGACTCTTTACGAGCAGTACTTC.

The chain links TRBV29-1 to TRBJ1-4; TRBD1 aligns across 8 bases. The CDR3 extends over 16 amino acids. J lost 0 bases, V lost 3 bases, and 6 bases had no gene match. CDR1 SQVTM and CDR2 ANQGSEA come from the germline V gene. The CDR3 bases are TGCAGCGTTGACACCGGGACAGGAGCAACTAATGAAAAACTGTTTTTT. It codes for CSVDTGTGATNEKLFF.

J is TRBJ1-1 and V is TRBV10-3, with 10 bases lining up with TRBD1. This CDR3 comprises 13 residues. J gave up 3 bases and V 11 bases, and 6 bases lay outside the gene matches. Germline V gene sequence: CDR1 ENHRY, CDR2 SYGVKD. The CDR3 sequence: CAARQGADTEAFF. CDR3 nucleotide sequence: TGTGCCGCAAGACAGGGGGCGGACACTGAAGCTTTCTTT.

This clone was counted a few times. J is TRBJ2-3 and V is TRBV7-2; D possibly corresponds to TRBD2 (6 bases). Germline V gene data show CDR1 as SGHTA and CDR2 as FQGNSA. CDR3 size: 16 residues. V dropped 2 bases and J dropped 11 bases, with 23 bases sitting between them. The CDR3 region is CASSLKAGSQEEGQYF. DNA for the CDR3: TGTGCCAGCAGCTTAAAAGCGGGTTCCCAGGAAGAGGGGCAGTATTTT.

The J gene is TRBJ1-3, the V gene TRBV18; D is uncertain. Deletions cut 0 bases from V and 5 bases from J, with 11 bases between. CDR3 length: 15 residues. The germline CDR1 and CDR2 sequences are KGHSH and LQKENI. This chain's CDR3 is CASSPPNLGRNTIYF. CDR3 bases: TGTGCCAGCTCACCACCTAACCTCGGGAGAAACACCATATATTTT.

This clone was detected once. The CDR3 nucleotides read TGTGCCAGCACCGGGACTACAGGAACCCAGTACTTC. This codes for CASTGTTGTQYF. The chain employs TRBV6-5 and TRBJ2-5; TRBD2 aligns across 7 bases. J was trimmed by 8 bases and V by 7 bases; bases with no gene match: 7. The CDR3 spans 12 residues. Germline lookup yields CDR1 MNHEY and CDR2 SVGAGI.

This sequence joins TRBV19 and TRBJ2-1, with a possible D match to TRBD2 (6 bases). The CDR3 sequence is 14 residues long. V lost 8 bases, J lost 9 bases, and 20 bases lay in between. CDR1 and CDR2 from the germline V gene are LNHDA and SQIVND (reference sequence). The CDR3 sequence is CASSTRRRGREQFF. CDR3 DNA: TGTGCCAGTTCTACCCGGAGGCGGGGCCGTGAGCAGTTCTTC.

V usage is TRBV3-1 (or the pseudogene TRBV3-2) and J usage is TRBJ1-1; no firm D call. This CDR3 has 13 residues. Germline V gives CDR1 LGHDT, CDR2 YNNKEL (reference sequence). Deletions cut 3 bases from V and 10 bases from J, with 15 bases between. CDR3 sequence (DNA): TGTGCCAGCAGCCAGGTACAGTTGTCTGCAGCTTTCTTT. Translated: CASSQVQLSAAFF.

The sample holds one count of this clone. The chain joins TRBV5-5 to TRBJ2-1, with 8 bases matching TRBD1. J lost 4 bases, V lost 0 bases, and 3 bases had no gene match. Germline assignment: CDR1 SGHKS and CDR2 YYEKEE (reference sequence). This CDR3 is built from 15 residues. The CDR3 coding sequence is TGTGCCAGCAGCTTGGGAACAGGGGGTTACAATGAGCAGTTCTTC. As protein: CASSLGTGGYNEQFF. The entire variable domain, with the rest obtained from reference TRBV5-5 and TRBJ2-1, is as follows: DAGVTQSPTHLIKTRGQQVTLRCSPISGHKSVSWYQQVLGQGPQFIFQYYEKEERGRGNFPDRFSARQFPNYSSELNVNALLLGDSALYLCASSLGTGGYNEQFFGPGTRLTVL.

This clone showed up just once. The gene calls are TRBV30 and TRBJ1-2, with 7 bases aligning to TRBD1. Germline loops: CDR1 GTSNPN, CDR2 SVGIG (reference sequence). There are 13 residues in the CDR3. Trimming at V came to 2 bases and at J to 2 bases, leaving 2 bases not matched to a gene. This chain's CDR3 is CAWSLGQNYGYTF. The CDR3 bases are TGTGCCTGGAGTTTGGGACAGAACTATGGCTACACCTTC.

The chain combines TRBV27 with TRBJ2-7; 7 positions agree with TRBD1. The CDR3 runs to 14 residues. The V gene end was trimmed by 8 bases and the J gene end by 0 bases; junction bases not matched to a gene: 7. CDR1 and CDR2 (germline): MNHEY, SMNVEV (reference sequence). CDR3 sequence: CASLRTGGSYEQYF. The CDR3 nucleotides read TGTGCCAGCCTAAGGACAGGCGGCTCCTACGAGCAGTACTTC.